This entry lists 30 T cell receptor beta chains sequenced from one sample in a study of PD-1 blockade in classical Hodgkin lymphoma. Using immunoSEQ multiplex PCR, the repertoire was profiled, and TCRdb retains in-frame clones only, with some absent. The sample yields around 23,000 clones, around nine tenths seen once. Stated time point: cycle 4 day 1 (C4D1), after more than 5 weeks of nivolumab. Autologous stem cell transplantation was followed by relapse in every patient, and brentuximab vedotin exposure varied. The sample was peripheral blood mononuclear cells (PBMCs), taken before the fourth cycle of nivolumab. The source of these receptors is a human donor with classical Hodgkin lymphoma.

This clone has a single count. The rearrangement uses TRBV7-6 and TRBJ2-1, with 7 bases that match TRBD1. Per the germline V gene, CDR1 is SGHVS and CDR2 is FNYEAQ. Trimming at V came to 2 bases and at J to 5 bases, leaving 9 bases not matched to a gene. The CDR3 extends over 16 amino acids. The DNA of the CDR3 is TGTGCCAGCAGCTTACGTGCACAGGGGAGCAACAATGAGCAGTTCTTC. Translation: CASSLRAQGSNNEQFF.

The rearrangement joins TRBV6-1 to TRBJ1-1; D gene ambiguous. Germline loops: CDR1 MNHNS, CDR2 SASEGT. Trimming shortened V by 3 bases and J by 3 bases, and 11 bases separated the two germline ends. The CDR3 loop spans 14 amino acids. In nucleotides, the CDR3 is TGTGCCAGCAGTGATGGCAGCCCTTACACTGAAGCTTTCTTT. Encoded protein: CASSDGSPYTEAFF.

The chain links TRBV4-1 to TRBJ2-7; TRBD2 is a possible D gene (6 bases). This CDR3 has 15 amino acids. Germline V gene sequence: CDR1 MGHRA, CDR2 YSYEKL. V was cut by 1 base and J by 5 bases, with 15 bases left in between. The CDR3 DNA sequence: TGCGCCAGCAGCCAAGGGCCACACCCGGGGGACGAGCAGTACTTC. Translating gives CASSQGPHPGDEQYF.

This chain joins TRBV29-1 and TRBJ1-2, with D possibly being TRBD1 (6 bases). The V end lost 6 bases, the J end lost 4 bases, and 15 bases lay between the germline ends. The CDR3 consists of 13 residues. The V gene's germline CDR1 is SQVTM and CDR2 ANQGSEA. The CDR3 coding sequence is TGCAGCGTCGGAGGCAGGGGCACCTATGGCTACACCTTC. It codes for CSVGGRGTYGYTF.

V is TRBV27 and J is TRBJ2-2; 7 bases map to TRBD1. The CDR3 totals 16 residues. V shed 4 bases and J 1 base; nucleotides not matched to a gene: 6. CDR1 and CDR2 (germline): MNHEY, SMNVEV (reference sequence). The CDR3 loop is CASSWDPGGNTGELFF. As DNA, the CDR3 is TGTGCCAGCAGTTGGGACCCAGGGGGGAACACCGGGGAGCTGTTTTTT.

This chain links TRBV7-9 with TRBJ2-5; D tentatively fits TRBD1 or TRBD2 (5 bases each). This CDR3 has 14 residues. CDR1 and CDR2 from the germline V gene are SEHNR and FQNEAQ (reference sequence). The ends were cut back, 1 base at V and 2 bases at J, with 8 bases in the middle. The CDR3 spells CASSLERGQETQYF. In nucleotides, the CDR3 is TGTGCCAGCAGCTTAGAGAGGGGTCAAGAGACCCAGTACTTC.

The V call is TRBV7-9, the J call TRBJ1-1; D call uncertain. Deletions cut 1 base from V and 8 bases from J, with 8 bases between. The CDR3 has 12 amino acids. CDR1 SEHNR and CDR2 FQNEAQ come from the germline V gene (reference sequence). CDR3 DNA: TGTGCCAGCAGCTTAGTTTTGCCAGAAGCTTTCTTT. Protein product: CASSLVLPEAFF.

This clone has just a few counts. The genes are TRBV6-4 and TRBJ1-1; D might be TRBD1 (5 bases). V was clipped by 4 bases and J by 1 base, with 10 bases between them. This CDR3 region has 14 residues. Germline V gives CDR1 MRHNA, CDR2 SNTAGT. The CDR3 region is CASSGGETNTEAFF. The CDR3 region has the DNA TGTGCCAGCAGTGGGGGGGAGACGAACACTGAAGCTTTCTTT.

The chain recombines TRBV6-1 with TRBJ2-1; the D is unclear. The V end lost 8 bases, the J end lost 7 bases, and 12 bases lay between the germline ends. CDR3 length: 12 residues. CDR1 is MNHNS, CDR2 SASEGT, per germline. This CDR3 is CASRKGSNEQFF. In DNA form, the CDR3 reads TGTGCCAGCCGTAAAGGGTCAAATGAGCAGTTCTTC.

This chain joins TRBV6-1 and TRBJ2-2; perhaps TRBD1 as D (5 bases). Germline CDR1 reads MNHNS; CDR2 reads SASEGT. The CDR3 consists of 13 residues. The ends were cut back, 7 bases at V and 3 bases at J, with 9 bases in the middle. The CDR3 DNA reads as TGTGCCAGCACAGGGTCAGACACCGGGGAGCTGTTTTTT. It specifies CASTGSDTGELFF.

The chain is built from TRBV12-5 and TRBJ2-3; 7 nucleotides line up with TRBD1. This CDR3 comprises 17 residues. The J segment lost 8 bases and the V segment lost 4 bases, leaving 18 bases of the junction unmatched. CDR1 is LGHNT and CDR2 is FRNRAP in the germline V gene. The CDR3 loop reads CASGSPDRVGSPGTQYF. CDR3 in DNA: TGTGCTAGTGGTTCGCCTGACAGGGTGGGATCCCCAGGTACGCAGTATTTT.

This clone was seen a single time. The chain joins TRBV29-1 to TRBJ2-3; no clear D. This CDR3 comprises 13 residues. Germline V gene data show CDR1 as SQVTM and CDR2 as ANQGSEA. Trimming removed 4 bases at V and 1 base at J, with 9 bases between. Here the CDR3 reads CSVAGEGTDTQYF. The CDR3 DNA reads TGCAGCGTTGCGGGCGAGGGCACAGATACGCAGTATTTT.

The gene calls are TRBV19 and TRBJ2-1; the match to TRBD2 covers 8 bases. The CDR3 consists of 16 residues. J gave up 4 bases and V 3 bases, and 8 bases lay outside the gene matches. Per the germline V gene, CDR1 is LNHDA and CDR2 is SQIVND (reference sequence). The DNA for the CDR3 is TGTGCCAGTAGTATTCAAAGCGGGAGCATTTACAATGAGCAGTTCTTC. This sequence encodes CASSIQSGSIYNEQFF. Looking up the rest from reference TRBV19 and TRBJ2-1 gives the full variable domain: DGGITQSPKYLFRKEGQNVTLSCEQNLNHDAMYWYRQDPGQGLRLIYYSQIVNDFQKGDIAEGYSVSREKKESFPLTVTSAQKNPTAFYLCASSIQSGSIYNEQFFGPGTRLTVL.

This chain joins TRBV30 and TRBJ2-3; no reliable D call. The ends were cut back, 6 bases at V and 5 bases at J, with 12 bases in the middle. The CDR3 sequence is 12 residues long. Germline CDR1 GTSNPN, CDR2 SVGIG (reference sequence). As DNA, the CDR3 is TGTGCCTGTACCAATGACGGAGATACGCAGTATTTT. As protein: CACTNDGDTQYF.

DNA for the CDR3: TGTGCCAGCAGCCTGGCTCTAGGTCAGGGACCTGAAGCTTTCTTT. Translation: CASSLALGQGPEAFF. This chain joins TRBV7-9 and TRBJ1-1; tentatively, D is TRBD1 (5 bases). The germline V and J ends were trimmed by 5 bases and 6 bases, with 19 bases remaining between them. Germline V CDR1 and CDR2: SEHNR, FQNEAQ (reference sequence). CDR3 length: 15 amino acids.

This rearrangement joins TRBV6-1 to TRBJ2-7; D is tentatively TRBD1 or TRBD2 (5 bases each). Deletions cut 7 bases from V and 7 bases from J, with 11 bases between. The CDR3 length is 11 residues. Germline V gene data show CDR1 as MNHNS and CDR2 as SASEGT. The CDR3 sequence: CASTWGREQYF. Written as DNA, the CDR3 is TGTGCCAGCACCTGGGGGAGAGAGCAGTACTTC.

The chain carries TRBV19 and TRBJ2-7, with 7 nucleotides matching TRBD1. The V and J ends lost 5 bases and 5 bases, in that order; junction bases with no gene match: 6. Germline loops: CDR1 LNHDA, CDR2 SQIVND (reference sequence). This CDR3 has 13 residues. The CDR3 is CASSPGQINEQYF. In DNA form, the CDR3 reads TGTGCCAGTAGTCCGGGACAGATAAACGAGCAGTACTTC. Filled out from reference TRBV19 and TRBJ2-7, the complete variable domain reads DGGITQSPKYLFRKEGQNVTLSCEQNLNHDAMYWYRQDPGQGLRLIYYSQIVNDFQKGDIAEGYSVSREKKESFPLTVTSAQKNPTAFYLCASSPGQINEQYFGPGTRLTVT.

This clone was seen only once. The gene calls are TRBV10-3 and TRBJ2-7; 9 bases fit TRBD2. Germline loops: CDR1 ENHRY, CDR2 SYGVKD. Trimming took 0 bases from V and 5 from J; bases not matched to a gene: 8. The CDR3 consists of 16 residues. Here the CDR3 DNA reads TGTGCCATCAGTGAGTCTGGGGCGGGAGGGGACAACGAGCAGTACTTC. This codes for CAISESGAGGDNEQYF.

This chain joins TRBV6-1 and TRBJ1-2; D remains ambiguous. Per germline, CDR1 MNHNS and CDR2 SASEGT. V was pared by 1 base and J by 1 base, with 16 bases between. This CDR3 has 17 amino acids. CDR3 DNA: TGTGCCAGCAGTGAAGTCGTCGGCGAATTCTTTAACTATGGCTACACCTTC. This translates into CASSEVVGEFFNYGYTF.

The CDR3 coding sequence is TGTGCCAGCAGTTGGGGACAGACAGATACGCAGTATTTT. As protein: CASSWGQTDTQYF. V usage is TRBV6-6 and J usage is TRBJ2-3; 7 bases map to TRBD1. There are 13 residues in the CDR3. The V and J ends lost 4 bases and 3 bases, in that order; junction bases with no gene match: 1. Germline CDR1 MNHNY, CDR2 SVGAGI (reference sequence).

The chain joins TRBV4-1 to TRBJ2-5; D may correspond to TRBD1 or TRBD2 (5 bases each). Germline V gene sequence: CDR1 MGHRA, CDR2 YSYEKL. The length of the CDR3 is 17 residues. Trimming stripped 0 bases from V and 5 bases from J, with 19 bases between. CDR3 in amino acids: CASSQEGELWTGETQYF. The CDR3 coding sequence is TGCGCCAGCAGCCAAGAAGGGGAATTATGGACTGGGGAGACCCAGTACTTC.

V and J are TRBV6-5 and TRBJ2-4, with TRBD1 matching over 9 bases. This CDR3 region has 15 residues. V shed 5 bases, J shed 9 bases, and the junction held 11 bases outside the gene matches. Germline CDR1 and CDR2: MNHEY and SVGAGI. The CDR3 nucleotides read TGTGCCAGCAGTACTCACAGGGGGCGCGTGGTCATTCAGTACTTC. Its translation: CASSTHRGRVVIQYF.

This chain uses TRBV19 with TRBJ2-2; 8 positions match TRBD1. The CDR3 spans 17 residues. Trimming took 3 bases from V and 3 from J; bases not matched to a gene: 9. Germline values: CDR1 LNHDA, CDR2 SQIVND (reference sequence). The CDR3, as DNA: TGTGCCAGTAGTATTACCAGGGGGCGCGCGGACACCGGGGAGCTGTTTTTT. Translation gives CASSITRGRADTGELFF.

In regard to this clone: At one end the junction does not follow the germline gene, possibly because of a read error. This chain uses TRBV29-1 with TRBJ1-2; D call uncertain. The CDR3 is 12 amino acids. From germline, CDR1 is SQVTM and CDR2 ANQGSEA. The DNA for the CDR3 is TGCAGCGTTGCCGAATGGAGCAGGCCGGGGAGTTTC. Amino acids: CSVAEWSRPGSF.

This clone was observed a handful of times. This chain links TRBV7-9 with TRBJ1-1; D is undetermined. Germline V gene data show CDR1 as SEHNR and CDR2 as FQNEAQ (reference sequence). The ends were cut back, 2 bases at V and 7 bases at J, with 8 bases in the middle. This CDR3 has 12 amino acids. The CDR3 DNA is TGTGCCAGCAGCTTATTCGAGTTTGAAGCTTTCTTT. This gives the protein CASSLFEFEAFF.

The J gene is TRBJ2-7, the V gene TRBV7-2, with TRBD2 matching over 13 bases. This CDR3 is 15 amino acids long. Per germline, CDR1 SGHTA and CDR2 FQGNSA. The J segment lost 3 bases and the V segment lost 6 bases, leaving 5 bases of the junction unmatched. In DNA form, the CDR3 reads TGTGCCAGCAGACTAGGACTAGCGGGGGACTACGAGCAGTACTTC. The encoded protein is CASRLGLAGDYEQYF.

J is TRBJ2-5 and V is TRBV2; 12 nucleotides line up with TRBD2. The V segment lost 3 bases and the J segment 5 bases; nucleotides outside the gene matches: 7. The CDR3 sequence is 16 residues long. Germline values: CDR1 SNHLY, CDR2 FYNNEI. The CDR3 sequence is CASSDGLAGGQETQYF. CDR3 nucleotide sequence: TGTGCCAGCAGTGACGGGCTAGCGGGGGGGCAGGAGACCCAGTACTTC.

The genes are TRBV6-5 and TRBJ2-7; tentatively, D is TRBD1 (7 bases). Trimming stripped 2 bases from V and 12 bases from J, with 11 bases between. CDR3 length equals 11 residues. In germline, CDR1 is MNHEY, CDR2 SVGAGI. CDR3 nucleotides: TGTGCCAGCAGTTACCAGGGGGGTCTGTACTTC. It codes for CASSYQGGLYF.

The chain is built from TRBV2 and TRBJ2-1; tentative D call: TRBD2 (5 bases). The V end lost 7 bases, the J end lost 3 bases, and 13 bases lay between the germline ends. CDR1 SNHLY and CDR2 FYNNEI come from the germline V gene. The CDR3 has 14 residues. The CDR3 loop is CASIPGRGYNEQFF. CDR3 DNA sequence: TGTGCCAGCATCCCGGGGAGAGGCTACAATGAGCAGTTCTTC.

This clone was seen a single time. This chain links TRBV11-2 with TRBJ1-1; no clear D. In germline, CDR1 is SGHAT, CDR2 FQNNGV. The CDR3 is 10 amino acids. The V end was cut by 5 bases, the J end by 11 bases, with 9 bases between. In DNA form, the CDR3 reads TGTGCCAGCAGCGCTCGGACGGCTTTCTTT. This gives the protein CASSARTAFF.